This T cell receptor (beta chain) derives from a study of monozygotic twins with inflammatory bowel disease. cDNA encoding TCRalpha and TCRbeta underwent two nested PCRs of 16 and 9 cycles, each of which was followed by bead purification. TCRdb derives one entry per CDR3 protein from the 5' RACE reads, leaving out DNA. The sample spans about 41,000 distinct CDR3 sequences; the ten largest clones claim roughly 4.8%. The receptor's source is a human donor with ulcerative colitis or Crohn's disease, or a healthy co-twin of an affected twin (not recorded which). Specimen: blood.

CDR3: CASSLDRGGRGVQYF. The rearrangement joins TRBV11-2 to TRBJ2-5; TCRdb returns TRBD2, unconfirmable since there is no DNA. The CDR3 loop spans 15 amino acids. Looked up from germline, CDR1 is SGHAT and CDR2 is FQNNGV.